Shown below are 20 T cell receptor beta chains from a single sample sequenced in a study of HIV-infected patients and healthy controls. All unsorted peripheral T cells were captured because whole blood was used without fractionation. Reverse transcription used around 540 ng RNA and constant-region primers for alpha and beta. Separate chain-specific third strand synthesis with multiplexing indices produced the alpha and beta libraries. TCRdb reprocessed the 5' RACE reads with MiXCR, giving one entry per CDR3 protein. The sample shows tens of thousands of distinct CDR3 sequences, about 8.5% of them seen only once. What was sequenced was blood. The receptors were sampled from an adult in good health.

This chain links TRBV11-2 with TRBJ2-7, with D possibly being TRBD2 (6 bases). This CDR3 spans 15 amino acids. V gave up 5 bases and J gave up 0 bases, with 14 bases separating them. Germline CDR1 is SGHAT and CDR2 is FQNNGV. In DNA, the CDR3 is TGTGCCAGCAGCCCTTCGGCGGGGAGCTCCTACGAGCAGTACTTC. The encoded protein is CASSPSAGSSYEQYF.

This clonotype showed up many times. The chain recombines TRBV25-1 with TRBJ1-3; D is ambiguous. CDR3 size: 15 residues. Deletions cut 4 bases from V and 0 bases from J, with 10 bases between. Germline CDR1 and CDR2: MGHDK and SYGVNS. The CDR3 is CASSAYGLSGNTIYF. In DNA, the CDR3 is TGTGCCAGCAGTGCCTACGGTCTCTCTGGAAACACCATATATTTT.

This clonotype was recorded many times. The gene calls are TRBV13 and TRBJ2-3; D gene unclear. Per germline, CDR1 PRHDT and CDR2 FYEKMQ (reference sequence). There are 12 residues in the CDR3. Trimming cost V 5 bases and J 10 bases, with 13 bases left between them. The CDR3 nucleotides read TGTGCCAGCAGCGCGATTACGGATCCGCAGTATTTT. Its protein is CASSAITDPQYF. The complete variable domain, with remaining parts taken from reference TRBV13 and TRBJ2-3, reads AAGVIQSPRHLIKEKRETATLKCYPIPRHDTVYWYQQGPGQDPQFLISFYEKMQSDKGSIPDRFSAQQFSDYHSELNMSSLELGDSALYFCASSAITDPQYFGPGTRLTVL.

This clonotype was detected many times. This sequence joins TRBV12-3 or TRBV12-4 and TRBJ1-2; D is unclear. The length of the CDR3 is 13 residues. Trimming left V 3 bases short and J 3 bases short, with 8 bases between. The CDR3 DNA reads TGTGCCAGCAGTTTCGGCCAGCACTATGGCTACACCTTC. Translated: CASSFGQHYGYTF.

This clonotype was seen at least ten times. The genes are TRBV6-5 and TRBJ1-2; no clear D. The CDR3 length is 13 residues. The germline V gene has CDR1 MNHEY and CDR2 SVGAGI. Trimming removed 0 bases from V and 5 bases from J, with 7 bases in between. The CDR3 coding sequence is TGTGCCAGCAGTTACTCTTCAGTTTATGGCTACACCTTC. Amino acid sequence: CASSYSSVYGYTF.

The V and J genes are TRBV10-1 and TRBJ1-1; 7 nucleotides line up with TRBD1. This CDR3 contains 13 residues. The germline CDR1 and CDR2 sequences are WNHNN and SYGVQD (reference sequence). V shed 4 bases, J shed 7 bases, and the junction held 6 bases outside the gene matches. CDR3 protein: CASSVSRGDEAFF. In DNA, the CDR3 is TGCGCCAGCAGTGTATCCAGGGGGGATGAAGCTTTCTTT.

The chain carries TRBV29-1 and TRBJ1-1; D is uncertain. This CDR3 comprises 14 residues. Germline loops: CDR1 SQVTM, CDR2 ANQGSEA. Trimming stripped 7 bases from V and 6 bases from J, with 21 bases between. CDR3 bases: TGCAGCGCCCCCGTGGCCCCGTCTGCAGCTGAAGCTTTCTTT. Its protein product is CSAPVAPSAAEAFF.

V usage is TRBV10-3 and J usage is TRBJ2-3; D is possibly TRBD2 (6 bases). Trimming removed 2 bases from V and 1 base from J, with 7 bases in between. Germline-derived CDR1 and CDR2 are ENHRY and SYGVKD. The CDR3 has 14 amino acids. The DNA for the CDR3 is TGTGCCATCAGTGAGCCGGGGGGCACAGATACGCAGTATTTT. Its protein product is CAISEPGGTDTQYF.

This sequence joins TRBV7-6 and TRBJ1-1; TRBD1 might be the D (6 bases). CDR1 SGHVS and CDR2 FNYEAQ come from the germline V gene. This CDR3 is built from 14 residues. Between the trimmed V and J ends, which lost 7 bases and 3 bases, there was a span of 15 bases. CDR3 bases: TGTGCCAGCATGAGGGGGGGGTTGGACACTGAAGCTTTCTTT. This gives the protein CASMRGGLDTEAFF.

This clonotype was picked up many times. This rearrangement joins TRBV6-6 to TRBJ1-6, with D hard to call. CDR3 length: 12 residues. V lost 8 bases and J lost 7, with 9 bases in between. Germline loops: CDR1 MNHNY, CDR2 SVGAGI (reference sequence). The CDR3 DNA sequence: TGTGCCAGCGGTCCCGGCAATTCACCCCTCCACTTT. Residues: CASGPGNSPLHF.

Many counts were recorded for this clonotype. The chain employs TRBV10-3 and TRBJ2-2; D ambiguous. The germline V gene encodes CDR1 ENHRY and CDR2 SYGVKD. V lost 5 bases to trimming and J lost 1 base, with 5 bases between them. This CDR3 contains 13 residues. CDR3 bases: TGTGCCATCAGTACGGTGAACACCGGGGAGCTGTTTTTT. It yields the protein CAISTVNTGELFF.

This clonotype was recorded many times. The rearrangement joins TRBV6-5 to TRBJ2-6; D is uncertain. The CDR3 totals 14 residues. CDR1 and CDR2 from the germline V gene are MNHEY and SVGAGI. The V end was cut by 8 bases, the J end by 0 bases, with 8 bases between. CDR3: CASRRFSGANVLTF. CDR3 coding DNA: TGTGCCAGCCGGCGTTTCTCTGGGGCCAACGTCCTGACTTTC.

In this sample, this clonotype turned up many times. The germline gene is not matched at one end of the junction; a read error may be the cause. The chain uses TRBV5-1 and TRBJ1-6; no reliable D call. CDR1 is SGHRS and CDR2 is YFSETQ in the germline V gene. The CDR3 is 16 amino acids. The CDR3 DNA sequence: TGCGCCAGCAGCTTGGCCGGGAGCTCCGATAATTCACCCCTCCACTTT. Translated, it gives CASSLAGSSDNSPLHF.

This clonotype was found many times. This chain joins TRBV20-1 and TRBJ2-1, with D perhaps TRBD1 (5 bases). V lost 8 bases and J 6 bases, leaving 29 bases between the germline ends. Germline values: CDR1 DFQATT, CDR2 SNEGSKA (reference sequence). CDR3 length equals 17 residues. CDR3 DNA: TGCAGTTCCAAGGACCCTATCCAGGGATCTGACGGCAATGAGCAGTTCTTC. This gives the protein CSSKDPIQGSDGNEQFF.

The sample holds many counts of this clonotype. The chain links TRBV19 to TRBJ1-4, with 9 bases matching TRBD1. CDR3 length: 15 amino acids. V was pared by 4 bases and J by 8 bases, with 8 bases of the junction left unmatched. Germline V CDR1 and CDR2: LNHDA, SQIVND (reference sequence). The CDR3 here is CASSTWTGAEEKLFF. CDR3 nucleotide sequence: TGTGCCAGTAGTACCTGGACAGGGGCGGAGGAAAAACTGTTTTTT.

The chain carries TRBV4-3 and TRBJ2-2; D ambiguous. Germline CDR1 is LGHNA and CDR2 is YSLEER. The V and J ends lost 0 bases and 5 bases respectively, with 4 bases between them. There are 13 residues in the CDR3. The DNA for the CDR3 is TGCGCCAGCAGCCAAGATAGGACCGGGGAGCTGTTTTTT. Its protein product is CASSQDRTGELFF.

This clonotype was seen repeatedly, ten times or more. The chain combines TRBV20-1 with TRBJ2-7; maybe TRBD2 (5 bases). The germline V and J ends were trimmed by 5 bases and 5 bases, with 22 bases remaining between them. The CDR3 runs 15 residues. Germline CDR1 reads DFQATT; CDR2 reads SNEGSKA (reference sequence). The DNA of the CDR3 is TGCAGTGCTCCCTGGGTAGGTCGAGGGAACCACGAGCAGTACTTC. Translated: CSAPWVGRGNHEQYF.

There are many counts of this clonotype. The J gene is TRBJ1-1, the V gene TRBV4-1; D unclear. The V end lost 8 bases, the J end lost 7 bases, and 14 bases lay between the germline ends. This CDR3 is built from 12 residues. Germline CDR1 and CDR2: MGHRA and YSYEKL. The CDR3 sequence: CASANIAGEAFF. DNA for the CDR3: TGCGCCAGCGCAAACATCGCGGGTGAAGCTTTCTTT.

This clonotype was seen at least ten times. The chain joins TRBV7-3 to TRBJ2-3; 11 nucleotides agree with TRBD2. CDR1 is SGHTA and CDR2 is FQGTGA in the germline V gene. Losses at the gene ends were 5 bases for V and 8 bases for J; bases not matched to a gene: 12. This CDR3 comprises 16 residues. The CDR3, as DNA: TGTGCCAGCAGCCAAATCCCCCCGACTAGCGGGGTTACGCAGTATTTT. It specifies CASSQIPPTSGVTQYF.

This clonotype was detected ten times or more. The chain has TRBV3-1 and TRBJ1-1; tentatively, D is TRBD1 (5 bases). This CDR3 comprises 14 residues. Germline V gene lookup returns CDR1 LGHDT and CDR2 YNNKEL (reference sequence). V was pared by 2 bases and J by 0 bases, with 7 bases between. The CDR3 nucleotides are TGTGCCAGCAGCCAATGGGGGTTGAACACTGAAGCTTTCTTT. Amino acid sequence: CASSQWGLNTEAFF.